The 31 T cell receptor beta chains below were found in one sample sequenced in a study of control samples from healthy donors and cancer patients. Some clones are missing from TCRdb's copy, which holds only in-frame ones; the method was immunoSEQ multiplex PCR. The sample lists 90,000 to 150,000 clones, about 87% occurring once. Material: blood. These receptor sequences come from a man aged 40-49 years in good health.

The chain has TRBV2 and TRBJ1-6, with D perhaps TRBD1 (5 bases). The CDR3 covers 14 residues. The V gene's germline CDR1 is SNHLY and CDR2 FYNNEI. The V and J ends lost 4 bases and 7 bases respectively, with 11 bases between them. The CDR3: CASSAGRDNSPLHF. CDR3 DNA sequence: TGTGCCAGCAGTGCCGGCAGGGACAATTCACCCCTCCACTTT.

The J gene is TRBJ2-3, the V gene TRBV19; D is undetermined. This CDR3 spans 16 amino acids. The germline V gene encodes CDR1 LNHDA and CDR2 SQIVND (reference sequence). V shed 3 bases and J shed 4 bases, with 17 bases lying between them. CDR3 in DNA: TGTGCCAGTAGTATGTTACAGAGCTCTTATGCAGATACGCAGTATTTT. This translates into CASSMLQSSYADTQYF.

J is TRBJ2-7 and V is TRBV29-1; D gene unclear. Between the trimmed V and J ends, which lost 0 bases and 3 bases, there was a span of 9 bases. The CDR3 length is 13 residues. Germline values: CDR1 SQVTM, CDR2 ANQGSEA. This CDR3 is CSVEEGRDYEQYF. The DNA for the CDR3 is TGCAGCGTTGAAGAGGGAAGGGACTACGAGCAGTACTTC.

V is TRBV7-2 and J is TRBJ2-3; D unclear. V lost 1 base and J 1 base, leaving 6 bases between the germline ends. The CDR3 has 14 residues. Germline CDR1 SGHTA, CDR2 FQGNSA. DNA of the CDR3: TGTGCCAGCAGCTTAGTTGGGGGCACAGATACGCAGTATTTT. Amino acid sequence: CASSLVGGTDTQYF.

The V gene is TRBV6-5, the J gene TRBJ1-6, with D perhaps matching TRBD1 (6 bases). The CDR3 consists of 14 residues. Trimming shortened V by 4 bases and J by 8 bases, and 12 bases separated the two germline ends. CDR1 and CDR2 (germline): MNHEY, SVGAGI. CDR3 sequence (DNA): TGTGCCAGCAGTTGGGGGCGGGGTGATTCACCCCTCCACTTT. Translated: CASSWGRGDSPLHF.

This sequence joins TRBV3-1 (or the pseudogene TRBV3-2) and TRBJ1-6, with no clear D. Trimming left V 4 bases short and J 5 bases short, with 15 bases between. This CDR3 has 16 residues. Germline values: CDR1 LGHDT, CDR2 YNNKEL (reference sequence). The CDR3 protein is CASSLKGGTDNSPLHF. CDR3 nucleotide sequence: TGTGCCAGCAGCCTAAAGGGTGGTACAGATAATTCACCCCTCCACTTT.

The chain carries TRBV9 and TRBJ1-6, with a tentative D call TRBD1 (5 bases). Looked up from germline, CDR1 is SGDLS and CDR2 is YYNGEE. This CDR3 has 13 amino acids. Trimming removed 4 bases from V and 13 bases from J, with 15 bases in between. The DNA for the CDR3 is TGTGCCAGCAGCAGAGGGGAAGGTAGCCCCCTCCACTTT. This gives the protein CASSRGEGSPLHF.

The genes are TRBV5-1 and TRBJ2-2, with D perhaps TRBD2 (6 bases). The CDR3 sequence is 14 residues long. CDR1 is SGHRS and CDR2 is YFSETQ in the germline V gene. V shed 4 bases and J shed 8 bases, with 15 bases lying between them. CDR3 sequence reads: CASSRDPSGGELFF. The CDR3 DNA is TGCGCCAGCAGCCGGGACCCCAGCGGGGGGGAGCTGTTTTTT.

The chain uses TRBV7-9 and TRBJ2-3, with TRBD2 as a possible D gene (6 bases). V shed 1 base and J shed 5 bases, with 13 bases lying between them. The V gene's germline CDR1 is SEHNR and CDR2 FQNEAQ (reference sequence). The CDR3 is made up of 15 amino acids. The CDR3: CASSLEMVSGDTQYF. The CDR3 region has the DNA TGTGCCAGCAGCTTAGAAATGGTTAGCGGAGATACGCAGTATTTT.

This clone has only one observation. The rearrangement joins TRBV9 to TRBJ2-1; D tentatively reads TRBD1 or TRBD2 (6 bases each). The CDR3 is made up of 16 amino acids. Trimming shortened V by 0 bases and J by 0 bases, and 10 bases separated the two germline ends. The germline CDR1 and CDR2 sequences are SGDLS and YYNGEE. The CDR3 DNA follows: TGTGCCAGCAGCGTAGCCGGGGGCCCCTCCTACAATGAGCAGTTCTTC. It is translated as CASSVAGGPSYNEQFF.

This chain connects TRBV7-2 to TRBJ2-7, with 9 nucleotides matching TRBD2. Trimming cost V 5 bases and J 0 bases; bases outside gene matches: 17. The V gene's germline CDR1 is SGHTA and CDR2 FQGNSA. There are 19 residues in the CDR3. This CDR3 reads CASSPKRGDSTSRSYEQYF. Written as DNA, the CDR3 is TGTGCCAGCAGCCCAAAGCGGGGGGACTCTACCTCACGCTCCTACGAGCAGTACTTC.

The DNA for the CDR3 is TGTGCCAGTAGTCCCGGGACAGGGGGTTACGAGCAGTACTTC. Translating gives CASSPGTGGYEQYF. The V call is TRBV19, the J call TRBJ2-7, with 11 bases that match TRBD1. The CDR3 spans 14 residues. The germline V gene has CDR1 LNHDA and CDR2 SQIVND (reference sequence). V lost 5 bases, J lost 4 bases, and 4 bases stayed unmatched.

This sequence joins TRBV24-1 and TRBJ2-4, with 11 bases that match TRBD2. J was trimmed by 0 bases and V by 3 bases; bases with no gene match: 6. The CDR3 has 18 amino acids. Germline lookup yields CDR1 KGHDR and CDR2 SFDVKD. CDR3 amino acids: CATSDGVAGGLAKNIQYF. The CDR3 bases are TGTGCCACCAGTGATGGAGTAGCGGGGGGGTTAGCCAAAAACATTCAGTACTTC.

The chain links TRBV6-5 to TRBJ2-6, with TRBD1 identical over 7 bases. Germline V CDR1 and CDR2: MNHEY, SVGAGI. The CDR3 spans 14 residues. The ends lost 6 bases at V and 2 bases at J; junction bases unmatched: 1. CDR3 in DNA: TGTGCCAGCAGGACAGGGACTGGGGCCAACGTCCTGACTTTC. Translated: CASRTGTGANVLTF.

Note on this clone: Mismatch with germline at one junction end may stem from a read error. The CDR3 here is CASSDSSRPNTEAFF. CDR3 coding DNA: TGTGCCAGCAGTGACTCCAGCAGGCCGAACACTGAAGCTTTCTTT. This chain joins TRBV6-5 and TRBJ1-1, with unresolved D. The CDR3 loop spans 15 amino acids. The germline V gene has CDR1 MNHEY and CDR2 SVGAGI.

Only a few counts were recorded for this clone. The chain combines TRBV3-1 (or the pseudogene TRBV3-2) with TRBJ2-7; D not resolved. Trimming shortened V by 6 bases and J by 4 bases, and 16 bases separated the two germline ends. This CDR3 is 14 amino acids long. The V gene's germline CDR1 is LGHDT and CDR2 YNNKEL (reference sequence). CDR3 sequence: CASSTILSRYEQYF. DNA of the CDR3: TGTGCCAGCAGTACTATCCTATCCCGGTACGAGCAGTACTTC.

V and J are TRBV2 and TRBJ2-2; D may be TRBD1 (6 bases). Germline V gene sequence: CDR1 SNHLY, CDR2 FYNNEI. The CDR3 is made up of 15 amino acids. Trimming pared 6 bases from V and 1 base from J, leaving 12 bases between. For the CDR3, the DNA is TGTGCCAGCAGCCCAGGACAGATGAACACCGGGGAGCTGTTTTTT. Amino acids: CASSPGQMNTGELFF.

The chain employs TRBV5-6 and TRBJ2-7, with TRBD1 identical over 8 bases. Germline CDR1 and CDR2: SGHDT and YYEEEE. The CDR3 is 14 residues long. The V segment lost 0 bases and the J segment 4 bases; nucleotides outside the gene matches: 3. CDR3 region: CASSLDQGAYEQYF. Here the CDR3 DNA reads TGTGCCAGCAGCTTGGATCAGGGGGCATACGAGCAGTACTTC.

The CDR3 loop is CASSYSLGIQPQHF. The CDR3 DNA reads TGTGCCAGCAGTTACTCTTTAGGGATACAGCCCCAGCATTTT. The V and J genes are TRBV6-2 or TRBV6-3 and TRBJ1-5; D is uncertain. The V gene lost 0 bases and the J gene lost 7 bases, with 10 bases spanning the gap. There are 14 residues in the CDR3. CDR1 MNHEY and CDR2 SVGEGT come from the germline V gene.

The table lists this clone with a few counts. The chain links TRBV5-1 to TRBJ1-2; maybe TRBD1 (5 bases). Germline assignment: CDR1 SGHRS and CDR2 YFSETQ. The V end lost 3 bases, the J end lost 2 bases, and 11 bases lay between the germline ends. CDR3 length equals 14 residues. The CDR3 spells CASSWGPGNYGYTF. The CDR3 DNA is TGCGCCAGCAGCTGGGGTCCAGGGAACTATGGCTACACCTTC.

The chain has TRBV27 and TRBJ2-3; 8 bases are a match to TRBD2. CDR1 is MNHEY, CDR2 SMNVEV, per germline (reference sequence). CDR3 length: 15 residues. The trim removed 6 bases at V and 3 bases at J, leaving 8 bases unmatched. The CDR3 region is CASRNRRGGTDTQYF. CDR3 bases: TGTGCCAGCAGGAACCGTCGGGGGGGTACAGATACGCAGTATTTT.

The V and J genes are TRBV11-2 and TRBJ2-2; 7 nucleotides agree with TRBD1. Germline lookup yields CDR1 SGHAT and CDR2 FQNNGV. The CDR3 length is 16 residues. J gave up 0 bases and V 4 bases, and 5 bases lay outside the gene matches. Written as DNA, the CDR3 is TGTGCCAGCAGCTCCAGGGGGTCTTCGAACACCGGGGAGCTGTTTTTT. Its translation: CASSSRGSSNTGELFF.

The chain links TRBV10-2 to TRBJ1-3, with D possibly being TRBD1 (5 bases). The CDR3 consists of 14 residues. The ends were cut back, 2 bases at V and 2 bases at J, with 7 bases in the middle. Germline V CDR1 and CDR2: WSHSY, SAAADI. The CDR3 loop is CASSEAGPGNTIYF. The CDR3 DNA is TGCGCCAGCAGTGAGGCGGGACCTGGAAACACCATATATTTT.

V is TRBV6-5 and J is TRBJ1-4; TRBD1 matches at 10 bases. With 3 bases clipped from V and 8 bases from J, the junction kept 6 bases outside the gene matches. Germline CDR1 reads MNHEY; CDR2 reads SVGAGI. This CDR3 has 15 amino acids. CDR3 in DNA: TGTGCCAGCAGTTATGACAGGGGGCGCCGAGAAAAACTGTTTTTT. Translated: CASSYDRGRREKLFF.

The V call is TRBV9, the J call TRBJ2-5; D is uncertain. V was clipped by 4 bases and J by 5 bases, with 18 bases between them. This CDR3 is 15 amino acids long. CDR1 is SGDLS, CDR2 YYNGEE, per germline. The CDR3 region has the DNA TGTGCCAGCAGCCTCCTCCCGAGGTTCGGGGAGACCCAGTACTTC. It yields the protein CASSLLPRFGETQYF. Together with reference TRBV9 and TRBJ2-5, the CDR3 gives the full variable domain: DSGVTQTPKHLITATGQRVTLRCSPRSGDLSVYWYQQSLDQGLQFLIQYYNGEERAKGNILERFSAQQFPDLHSELNLSSLELGDSALYFCASSLLPRFGETQYFGPGTRLLVL.

The chain has TRBV6-6 and TRBJ2-1; 8 positions agree with TRBD2. V lost 2 bases, J lost 2 bases, and 2 bases stayed unmatched. This CDR3 has 15 amino acids. CDR1 is MNHNY and CDR2 is SVGAGI in the germline V gene (reference sequence). The CDR3 is CASSYPGGAYNEQFF. The CDR3 DNA follows: TGTGCCAGCAGTTACCCGGGGGGGGCCTACAATGAGCAGTTCTTC.

The chain couples TRBV18 to TRBJ2-6, with a possible D match to TRBD2 (6 bases). The V and J ends lost 6 bases and 2 bases respectively, with 20 bases between them. Germline loops: CDR1 KGHSH, CDR2 LQKENI. The length of the CDR3 is 18 residues. The CDR3 sequence: CASSPSGVELAGANVLTF. The CDR3 DNA sequence: TGTGCCAGCTCGCCCTCGGGGGTCGAATTAGCTGGGGCCAACGTCCTGACTTTC. The full variable domain, in which reference TRBV18 and TRBJ2-6 provide the parts outside the CDR3, is NAGVMQNPRHLVRRRGQEARLRCSPMKGHSHVYWYRQLPEEGLKFMVYLQKENIIDESGMPKERFSAEFPKEGPSILRIQQVVRGDSAAYFCASSPSGVELAGANVLTFGAGSRLTVL.

The chain couples TRBV19 to TRBJ1-1, with a weak D call TRBD1 (6 bases). The CDR3 is 15 amino acids. Trimming stripped 3 bases from V and 3 bases from J, with 14 bases between. Germline CDR1 is LNHDA and CDR2 is SQIVND (reference sequence). CDR3 residues: CASSIRRQGYTEAFF. For the CDR3, the DNA is TGTGCCAGTAGTATCCGCCGTCAGGGGTACACTGAAGCTTTCTTT.

The genes are TRBV5-4 and TRBJ1-1; D unresolved. The germline V gene encodes CDR1 SGHNT and CDR2 YYREEE (reference sequence). The CDR3 extends over 15 amino acids. V dropped 4 bases and J dropped 7 bases, with 20 bases sitting between them. The CDR3 protein is CASSRADREVFEAFF. In DNA, the CDR3 is TGTGCCAGCAGCAGAGCCGATAGGGAGGTTTTTGAAGCTTTCTTT.

This clone was recorded only once. V gene TRBV6-4 combines with J gene TRBJ2-3, with a weak D call TRBD1 (6 bases). Germline V CDR1 and CDR2: MRHNA, SNTAGT. V lost 6 bases and J lost 2, with 15 bases in between. CDR3 size: 15 residues. In nucleotides, the CDR3 is TGTGCCAGCAGCAACCGGGACATATCCACAGATACGCAGTATTTT. This sequence encodes CASSNRDISTDTQYF.

The chain uses TRBV4-1 and TRBJ1-5, with TRBD1 matching 9 bases. Germline V gene lookup returns CDR1 MGHRA and CDR2 YSYEKL. The J segment lost 0 bases and the V segment lost 0 bases, leaving 9 bases of the junction unmatched. The CDR3 is 19 amino acids. The CDR3 region is CASSQDLDRGPYSNQPQHF. The CDR3 bases are TGCGCCAGCAGCCAAGATCTGGACAGGGGACCTTATAGCAATCAGCCCCAGCATTTT.